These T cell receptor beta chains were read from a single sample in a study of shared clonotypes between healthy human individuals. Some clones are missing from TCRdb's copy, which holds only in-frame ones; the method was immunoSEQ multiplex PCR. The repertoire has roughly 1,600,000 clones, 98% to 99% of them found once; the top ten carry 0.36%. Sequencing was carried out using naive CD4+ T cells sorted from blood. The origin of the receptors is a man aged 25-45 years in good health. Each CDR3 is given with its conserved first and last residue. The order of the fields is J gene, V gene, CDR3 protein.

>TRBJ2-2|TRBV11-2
CASSLGGRAWDTGELFF
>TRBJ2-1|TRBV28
CAIPTSGRSYNEQFF
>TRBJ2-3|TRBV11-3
CASSQTKGTQYF
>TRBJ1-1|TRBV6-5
CASSYLVFRGTEAFF
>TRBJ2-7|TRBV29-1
CSVALAGLYEQYF
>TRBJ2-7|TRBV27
CASGTWGRGYEQYF
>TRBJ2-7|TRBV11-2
CASSPRIARDEQYF
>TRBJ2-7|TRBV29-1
CSVVVSPRSYEQYF
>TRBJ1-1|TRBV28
CASSSRTGGAFF
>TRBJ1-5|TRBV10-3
CAISGDADSNQPQHF
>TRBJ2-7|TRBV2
CASTDRETYEQYF
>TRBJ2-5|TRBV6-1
CASSRDRVLETQYF
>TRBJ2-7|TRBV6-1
CASRVSVGYEQYF
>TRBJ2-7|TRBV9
CASSVAAEAYEQYF
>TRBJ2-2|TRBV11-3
CASSLPRTGELFF
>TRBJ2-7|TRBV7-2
CASSLQTSESYEQYF
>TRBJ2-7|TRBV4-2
CASSQENRGDRVVHEQYF
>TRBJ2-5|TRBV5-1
CASSSLQGYGETQYF
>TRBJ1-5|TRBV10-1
CASRAHKGLQPQHF
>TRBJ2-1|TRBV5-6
CASKNRGAGRNEQFF
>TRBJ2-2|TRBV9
CASSVATGTSDNTGELFF
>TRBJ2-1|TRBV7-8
CASSLRAASGSHEQFF
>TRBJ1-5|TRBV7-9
CASRQVLSNQPQHF
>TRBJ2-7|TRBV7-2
CASSLTSGREQYF
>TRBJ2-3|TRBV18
CASSPLSGATDTQYF
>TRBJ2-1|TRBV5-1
CASSLARLVEQFF
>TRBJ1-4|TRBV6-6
CASSPGWDTNEKLFF
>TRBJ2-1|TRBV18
CASSPTRTQTYNEQFF
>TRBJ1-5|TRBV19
CASSIDWNQPQHF
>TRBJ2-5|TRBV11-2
CASSLESGFALQETQYF
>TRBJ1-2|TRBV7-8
CASSLAGNYGYTF
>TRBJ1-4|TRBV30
CAWARTYTNEKLFF
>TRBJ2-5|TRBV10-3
CAISLAGETQYF
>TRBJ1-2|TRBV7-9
CASSLVLPRRDRAGYGYTF
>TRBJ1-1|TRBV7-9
CASSLTGEGEAFF
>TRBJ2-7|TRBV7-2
CASSPRTGGLEQYF
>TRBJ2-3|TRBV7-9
CASSLVDRSLLTDTQYF
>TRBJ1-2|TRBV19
CASSISPGTGDDGYTF
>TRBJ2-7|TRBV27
CASSLAGQGPEQYF
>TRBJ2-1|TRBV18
CASSLGTLFEQFF
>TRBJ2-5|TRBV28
CASSSQGGVWETQYF
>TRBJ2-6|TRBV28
CASLGTSISGANVLTF
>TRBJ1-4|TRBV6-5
CASSYLNPQGPEKLFF